The source of this T cell receptor (beta chain) is a study of blood T cell repertoires in COVID-19. About the research overall: Spain, Italy and the United States supplied samples that represented acute and convalescent COVID-19. T cells, B-cell-depleted T cells, or PBMCs provided the cDNA or gDNA that served as material.

Methods used by the authors: From reference gene primer amplification, estimates of nucleated cell counts were derived. This table comes from immunoSEQ multiplex PCR, and its TCRdb copy is limited to in-frame clones, with some not included. V, J and clone size were drawn from that table, and D and trimming were deduced from the DNA. This table has roughly 70,000 clones, 70% to 85% appearing once. Germline values: CDR1 MDHEN, CDR2 SYDVKM. There are 13 residues in the CDR3. V gave up 2 bases and J gave up 10 bases; unmatched junction bases: 5. Sequencing input: peripheral blood. This clonotype was obtained from a woman aged 55-70 years with acute or convalescent COVID-19. The J gene is TRBJ2-1, the V gene TRBV28, with 7 bases that match TRBD1. CDR3 amino acids: CASSLDRVKEQFF. As DNA, the CDR3 is TGTGCCAGCAGTTTAGACAGGGTTAAGGAGCAGTTCTTC.